The 25 T cell receptor beta chains below all came from one sample that was sequenced in a study of T cells in Graves' hyperthyroidism and ophthalmopathy. From RNA transcripts, TCR beta CDR3 regions were amplified. The primer set for the first-round RT-PCR of the TCR CDR3 was HTBI. TCRdb ran MiXCR on the multiplex PCR reads and lists one entry per CDR3 protein. The data contain 400,000 to 500,000 distinct CDR3 sequences, around 15% of them singletons. The specimen sequenced was blood. These receptors all come from a woman in her late teens or twenties with Graves' hyperthyroidism.

The chain links TRBV27 to TRBJ1-2; 9 bases line up with TRBD1. V lost 5 bases and J lost 7; bases outside the gene matches: 11. CDR1 is MNHEY, CDR2 SMNVEV, per germline (reference sequence). The CDR3 consists of 15 residues. CDR3 loop: CASSNRDREFFGYTF. For the CDR3, the DNA is TGTGCCAGCAGTAATCGGGACAGGGAATTCTTTGGCTACACCTTC.

This clonotype was detected ten times or more. The V call is TRBV20-1, the J call TRBJ2-1; unclear D gene. The CDR3 is 15 amino acids. Germline V gives CDR1 DFQATT, CDR2 SNEGSKA (reference sequence). V was cut by 0 bases and J by 0 bases, with 9 bases left in between. The CDR3 coding sequence is TGCAGTGCTAGAGATCCGAAGAACTCCTACAATGAGCAGTTCTTC. Amino acid sequence: CSARDPKNSYNEQFF.

The genes are TRBV18 and TRBJ2-1, with 9 nucleotides matching TRBD1. The CDR3 runs to 15 residues. Germline CDR1 KGHSH, CDR2 LQKENI. Germline trimming cut 6 bases from V and 4 bases from J; bases unmatched to any gene: 7. The CDR3 sequence is CASSPTGGNYNEQFF. Written as DNA, the CDR3 is TGTGCCAGCTCGCCTACAGGGGGCAATTACAATGAGCAGTTCTTC.

This clonotype was counted ten times or more. The chain carries TRBV20-1 and TRBJ2-1; D may match TRBD1 or TRBD2 (5 bases each). The V gene's germline CDR1 is DFQATT and CDR2 SNEGSKA (reference sequence). V lost 1 base, J lost 0 bases, and 10 bases lay in between. The CDR3 covers 15 residues. This chain's CDR3 is CSARVQGPSYNEQFF. For the CDR3, the DNA is TGCAGTGCTAGAGTCCAGGGACCCTCCTACAATGAGCAGTTCTTC.

This clonotype was detected a few times. The chain links TRBV25-1 to TRBJ2-1, with TRBD1 as a possible D gene (6 bases). The germline V gene encodes CDR1 MGHDK and CDR2 SYGVNS. The V end lost 6 bases, the J end lost 8 bases, and 14 bases lay between the germline ends. The CDR3 is 13 amino acids. This CDR3 is CASSTTGLYEQFF. DNA of the CDR3: TGTGCCAGCAGCACCACAGGGCTTTATGAGCAGTTCTTC.

This clonotype was recorded many times. The V and J genes are TRBV28 and TRBJ1-1, with D possibly matching TRBD1 (5 bases). V shed 7 bases and J shed 1 base, with 13 bases lying between them. The CDR3 has 14 residues. From germline, CDR1 is MDHEN and CDR2 SYDVKM. The CDR3 loop reads CASTDRTANTEAFF. The CDR3 DNA sequence: TGTGCCAGCACCGACAGAACAGCGAACACTGAAGCTTTCTTT. The full variable domain, rest sourced from reference TRBV28 and TRBJ1-1, is DVKVTQSSRYLVKRTGEKVFLECVQDMDHENMFWYRQDPGLGLRLIYFSYDVKMKEKGDIPEGYSVSREKKERFSLILESASTNQTSMYLCASTDRTANTEAFFGQGTRLTVV.

This clonotype was detected only once. The chain recombines TRBV20-1 with TRBJ1-2; tentatively, D is TRBD1 (5 bases). CDR1 and CDR2 from the germline V gene are DFQATT and SNEGSKA (reference sequence). The CDR3 consists of 13 residues. The CDR3 DNA reads TGCAGGCCACCCCTGACAGCCTTCTATGGCTACACCTTC. It is translated as CRPPLTAFYGYTF.

This clonotype appeared many times. This rearrangement joins TRBV10-3 to TRBJ2-7; possible D gene TRBD1, 6 bases. Trimming shortened V by 6 bases and J by 2 bases, and 11 bases separated the two germline ends. CDR1 is ENHRY and CDR2 is SYGVKD in the germline V gene. This CDR3 contains 13 residues. The chain's CDR3 is CAISEDRPYEQYF. The CDR3 DNA reads TGTGCCATCAGCGAGGACAGACCCTACGAGCAGTACTTC.

This clonotype has more than one count but fewer than ten. The chain employs TRBV20-1 and TRBJ1-3; perhaps TRBD1 as D (5 bases). CDR3 length equals 15 residues. Trimming pared 5 bases from V and 0 bases from J, leaving 14 bases between. Germline V gene sequence: CDR1 DFQATT, CDR2 SNEGSKA (reference sequence). The CDR3 region is CSAYGQGLSGNTIYF. The CDR3 DNA reads TGCAGTGCTTACGGGCAGGGCCTCTCTGGAAACACCATATATTTT.

Many counts were recorded for this clonotype. The J gene is TRBJ2-7, the V gene TRBV6-2 or TRBV6-3; TRBD2 matches at 12 bases. The CDR3 is made up of 15 amino acids. Germline V gives CDR1 MNHEY, CDR2 SVGEGT. V was clipped by 0 bases and J by 5 bases; unmatched bases: 2. CDR3 region: CASSYSTSGSDEQYF. The CDR3 nucleotides are TGTGCCAGCAGTTACTCGACTAGCGGGAGCGACGAGCAGTACTTC.

In regard to this clonotype: With a much larger clone just one base away, this may be a read error. Here the CDR3 omits its conserved ending phenylalanine or tryptophan, so a read error is the likely source. The chain joins TRBV11-3 to TRBJ2-3; D is undetermined. The V and J ends lost 1 base and 0 bases respectively, with 8 bases between them. Germline V gene lookup returns CDR1 SGHNT and CDR2 YENEEA. This CDR3 has 15 amino acids. CDR3 sequence: CASSLGVLSTDTQYS. DNA for the CDR3: TGTGCCAGCAGCTTAGGAGTCTTGAGCACAGATACGCAGTATTCT.

This clonotype came up once. This may stem from a read error, because a much larger clone lies one nucleotide away. V usage is TRBV20-1 and J usage is TRBJ1-1, with D uncertain. The CDR3 is 11 residues long. Looked up from germline, CDR1 is DFQATT and CDR2 is SNEGSKA (reference sequence). The V gene lost 5 bases and the J gene lost 10 bases, with 14 bases spanning the gap. CDR3 bases: TGCAGTGCTTCCAGACACTACGGAGCTTTCTTT. Translation: CSASRHYGAFF.

This clonotype was counted ten times or more. The genes are TRBV6-1 and TRBJ2-7; TRBD2 aligns across 9 bases. Germline V gene lookup returns CDR1 MNHNS and CDR2 SASEGT. There are 16 residues in the CDR3. The V and J ends lost 7 bases and 2 bases, in that order; junction bases with no gene match: 12. CDR3 in amino acids: CASTSSSSGRAYEQYF. CDR3 sequence (DNA): TGTGCCAGCACCTCATCAAGTAGCGGGAGAGCCTACGAGCAGTACTTC.

The chain is built from TRBV20-1 and TRBJ2-1, with 11 nucleotides matching TRBD2. With 0 bases clipped from V and 7 bases from J, the junction kept 17 bases outside the gene matches. The CDR3 sequence is 19 residues long. Germline V lookup: CDR1 DFQATT, CDR2 SNEGSKA (reference sequence). The chain's CDR3 is CSARDFRGTSGSIGNEQFF. The CDR3 region has the DNA TGCAGTGCTAGAGATTTTCGGGGGACTAGCGGCAGCATAGGGAATGAGCAGTTCTTC.

The chain is built from TRBV5-1 and TRBJ2-5, with 9 bases matching TRBD1. CDR3 length: 13 residues. V lost 3 bases and J lost 4; bases outside the gene matches: 1. CDR1 SGHRS and CDR2 YFSETQ come from the germline V gene. The CDR3 bases are TGCGCCAGCAGCTGGGGACAGGGAGAGACCCAGTACTTC. Its translation is CASSWGQGETQYF.

This clonotype was seen more than once but under ten times. The chain is built from TRBV20-1 and TRBJ1-6; D may be TRBD1 (6 bases). Trimming removed 1 base at V and 9 bases at J, with 16 bases between. Germline CDR1 is DFQATT and CDR2 is SNEGSKA (reference sequence). The CDR3 has 15 amino acids. The CDR3 DNA sequence: TGCAGTGCTAGAGGTGCCCCAGGGGTGGTTTCACCCCTCCACTTT. Translation gives CSARGAPGVVSPLHF.

To note about this clonotype: A read error may be the cause here, since a much bigger clone is one base away. This rearrangement joins TRBV5-4 to TRBJ2-5; 7 nucleotides agree with TRBD1. Germline values: CDR1 SGHNT, CDR2 YYREEE (reference sequence). The V gene end was trimmed by 3 bases and the J gene end by 4 bases; junction bases not matched to a gene: 12. The CDR3 is 16 amino acids. The CDR3 DNA sequence: TGTGCCAGCAGCTACTCAACGAGGACAGGCGGAGAGACCCAGTACTTC. As protein: CASSYSTRTGGETQYF.

The rearrangement uses TRBV7-9 and TRBJ1-2, with D unresolved. CDR1 is SEHNR, CDR2 FQNEAQ, per germline (reference sequence). Trimming took 1 base from V and 0 from J, leaving 9 bases between them. This CDR3 has 15 residues. DNA for the CDR3: TGTGCCAGCAGCTTAGGGCCCGCCGCTAACTATGGCTACACCTTC. Translation gives CASSLGPAANYGYTF.

Only one count was recorded for this clonotype. J is TRBJ2-7 and V is TRBV2, with D perhaps matching TRBD2 (6 bases). The assigned J gene may be wrong: the sequence end matches TRBJ2-1 better. CDR1 SNHLY and CDR2 FYNNEI come from the germline V gene. This CDR3 has 15 amino acids. CDR3: CASSVRASATYEQFF. The CDR3 nucleotides read TGTGCCAGCAGTGTTCGGGCTAGCGCGACCTACGAGCAGTTCTTC.

The genes are TRBV5-1 and TRBJ2-1; a weak D match, TRBD2 (6 bases). V was pared by 3 bases and J by 6 bases, with 19 bases between. Germline V gives CDR1 SGHRS, CDR2 YFSETQ. There are 16 residues in the CDR3. As DNA, the CDR3 is TGCGCCAGCAGCTCACCCAGGGAGGAGGCGGCCAATGAGCAGTTCTTC. Residues: CASSSPREEAANEQFF.

There are many counts of this clonotype. The chain's CDR3 is CASSQEARGQETQYF. Written as DNA, the CDR3 is TGTGCCAGCAGCCAAGAGGCCCGGGGCCAAGAGACCCAGTACTTC. V usage is TRBV3-1 and J usage is TRBJ2-5; the D gene is possibly TRBD2 (5 bases). The CDR3 is made up of 15 amino acids. From germline, CDR1 is LGHDT and CDR2 YNNKEL (reference sequence). The V gene lost 0 bases and the J gene lost 1 base, with 9 bases spanning the gap.

This clonotype was detected only a few times. This chain uses TRBV6-1 with TRBJ1-5; D remains unclear. V shed 5 bases and J shed 9 bases, with 11 bases lying between them. CDR1 is MNHNS, CDR2 SASEGT, per germline. This CDR3 has 12 amino acids. DNA of the CDR3: TGTGCCAGCAGTACTTCCTCAGCGCCCCAGCATTTT. Translating gives CASSTSSAPQHF.

This clonotype has a count of ten or more. The chain links TRBV10-3 to TRBJ1-6; D possibly corresponds to TRBD1 (5 bases). The CDR3 totals 14 residues. Germline assignment: CDR1 ENHRY and CDR2 SYGVKD. Trimming shortened V by 6 bases and J by 9 bases, and 15 bases separated the two germline ends. CDR3 sequence: CAIRHDSDTSPLHF. The CDR3 nucleotides are TGTGCCATCAGACACGACAGCGATACTTCACCCCTCCACTTT.

This clonotype was observed a handful of times. The rearrangement joins TRBV29-1 to TRBJ2-2; no clear D. Trimming pared 5 bases from V and 0 bases from J, leaving 7 bases between. This CDR3 has 13 residues. Germline V gene sequence: CDR1 SQVTM, CDR2 ANQGSEA. The DNA for the CDR3 is TGCAGCGTTCTATCCTCGAACACCGGGGAGCTGTTTTTT. This translates into CSVLSSNTGELFF.

This clonotype was recorded many times. V gene TRBV29-1 combines with J gene TRBJ2-7, with D possibly TRBD1 on 5 matching bases. The length of the CDR3 is 14 residues. Trimming left V 7 bases short and J 0 bases short, with 16 bases between. Per the germline V gene, CDR1 is SQVTM and CDR2 is ANQGSEA. The CDR3 here is CSASKGSSSYEQYF. CDR3 bases: TGCAGCGCCTCCAAGGGGTCTAGCTCCTACGAGCAGTACTTC.